These T cell receptor beta chains were read from a single sample in a study of blood T cell repertoires in COVID-19. Generated by immunoSEQ multiplex PCR, the TCRdb table keeps only in-frame clones and is missing some. This sample has about 87,000 clones, with around 84% found just once. The sequencing sample was made of peripheral blood. The receptor set was obtained from a man aged 40-55 years with acute or convalescent COVID-19. CDR3s include the opening cysteine and the closing phenylalanine or tryptophan. A D gene is named only where the DNA matches it firmly. Size is omitted from some rows. Given values are once, few, many or a class for expanded clones.

>TRBD1|TRBV30|-|TRBJ1-2
TGTGCCTGGGAGGAGGGGTTTTACAGGGGTGGCTACACCTTC
CAWEEGFYRGGYTF
>-|TRBV20-1|-|TRBJ1-3
TGCAGTGCTAGTCAAGGGGCCTCTGGAAACACCATATATTTT
CSASQGASGNTIYF
>TRBD1|TRBV29-1|-|TRBJ1-2
TGCAGCGCCCTGGCGGGGACAGGGGACTATGGCTACACCTTC
CSALAGTGDYGYTF
>-|TRBV11-3|-|TRBJ2-2
TGTGCCAGCAGTCTAGCGTCGAACACCGGGGAGCTGTTTTTT
CASSLASNTGELFF
>TRBD1|TRBV4-3|-|TRBJ1-2
TGCGCCAGCAGCCTTGGACAGGGGACGGATGGCTACACCTTC
CASSLGQGTDGYTF
>-|TRBV3-1/TRBV3-2|-|TRBJ2-7
TGTGCCAGCAGCCTACGGCCGACTTCCTACGAGCAGTACTTC
CASSLRPTSYEQYF
>-|TRBV2|-|TRBJ2-5
TGTGCCAGCAGGACTGGGGGTTGGGGGGACCAGTACTTC
CASRTGGWGDQYF
>TRBD1|TRBV7-2|-|TRBJ1-2
TGTGCCAGCAGTAATGGACAGGGGGATGGCTACACCTTC
CASSNGQGDGYTF
>TRBD1|TRBV6-2/TRBV6-3|-|TRBJ1-1
TGTGCCAGCAGCCCAGGGGGATTAATGAACACTGAAGCTTTCTTT
CASSPGGLMNTEAFF
>-|TRBV7-2|few|TRBJ1-1
TGTGCCAGCAGCTTGGATGGGCAGGGGAACACTGAAGCTTTCTTT
CASSLDGQGNTEAFF
>-|TRBV3-1/TRBV3-2|-|TRBJ2-1
TGTGCCAGCACCCCCGATACAAGTTCCAATGAGCAGTTCTTC
CASTPDTSSNEQFF
>TRBD1|TRBV6-1|-|TRBJ1-1
TGTGCCAGCAGTGAAATCCAAGGAGGGGGCCCTGAAGCTTTCTTT
CASSEIQGGGPEAFF
>TRBD1|TRBV2|few|TRBJ1-2
TGTGCCAGCAGAAGACAGGGGGAAGCTAACTATGGCTACACCTTC
CASRRQGEANYGYTF
>-|TRBV5-1|-|TRBJ1-1
TGCGCCAGCGGACAGACAGCAGCGAACACTGAAGCTTTCTTT
CASGQTAANTEAFF